A selection of T cell receptor beta chains follows, all from one sample in a study of cytomegalovirus exposure and HLA in healthy donors. Only in-frame clones appear in the TCRdb table, and some are missing; sequencing was by immunoSEQ multiplex PCR. Seen here are just under 95,000 clones, 81% observed once, and the top ten hold about 9.3%. The source material was PBMCs. These receptors were obtained from a human donor in good health. The CDR3 runs from the conserved cysteine through the conserved F or W. The order of the fields is clone size, D gene, V gene, J gene, CDR3 protein, CDR3 DNA. The D gene is left open where the match is weak. A clone size is listed for some rows: how often the clone was seen (once, few, many), or a class if it is expanded.

NA	NA	TRBV7-3	TRBJ2-7	CASSLTGRSYEQYF	TGTGCCAGCAGCTTAACGGGCAGATCCTACGAGCAGTACTTC
NA	NA	TRBV7-2	TRBJ2-2	CASSPLGGAELFF	TGTGCCAGCAGCCCCCTAGGAGGAGCTGAGCTGTTTTTT
once	TRBD1	TRBV7-2	TRBJ1-2	CASSRDPGQHYGYTF	TGTGCCAGCAGCCGGGACCCGGGACAGCACTATGGCTACACCTTC
NA	TRBD2	TRBV18	TRBJ2-1	CASSLGLGLSNEQFF	TGTGCCAGCTCACTGGGACTAGGGTTATCCAATGAGCAGTTCTTC
NA	NA	TRBV7-8	TRBJ2-3	CASSLAGRADTQYF	TGTGCCAGCAGCTTAGCGGGCAGGGCAGATACGCAGTATTTT
NA	NA	TRBV11-1	TRBJ2-7	CASSLGMGLGEQYF	TGTGCCAGCAGCTTAGGTATGGGGCTGGGAGAGCAGTACTTC
NA	TRBD2	TRBV19	TRBJ2-7	CASSPGLAVSEQYF	TGTGCCAGTAGTCCGGGACTAGCGGTTAGCGAGCAGTACTTC
NA	TRBD1	TRBV7-2	TRBJ1-1	CASSARTGGAGAFF	TGTGCCAGCAGCGCCAGGACAGGGGGCGCGGGTGCTTTCTTT
NA	NA	TRBV28	TRBJ1-1	CASSPRYTEAFF	TGTGCCAGCAGTCCTAGGTACACTGAAGCTTTCTTT
NA	NA	TRBV7-2	TRBJ2-5	CASESTAGQETQYF	TGTGCCAGCGAATCAACAGCTGGGCAAGAGACCCAGTACTTC
NA	TRBD2	TRBV9	TRBJ2-3	CASSPEASGRLADTQYF	TGTGCCAGCAGCCCCGAGGCTAGCGGGAGGTTGGCAGATACGCAGTATTTT
few	NA	TRBV6-5	TRBJ1-1	CASSPDSRVGAFF	TGTGCCAGCAGTCCGGACAGTCGAGTCGGAGCTTTCTTT
NA	TRBD2	TRBV27	TRBJ2-7	CASRLAGAYEQYF	TGTGCCAGCAGACTAGCGGGAGCCTACGAGCAGTACTTC
NA	NA	TRBV11-2	TRBJ1-5	CASSLGPGGGGRPQHF	TGTGCCAGCAGCTTAGGGCCCGGCGGGGGAGGGCGGCCCCAGCATTTT
NA	NA	TRBV29-1	TRBJ2-2	CSVGGHRTGELFF	TGCAGCGTTGGAGGCCACCGGACCGGGGAGCTGTTTTTT
few	TRBD1	TRBV6-5	TRBJ1-2	CASTPWGQGLYGYTF	TGTGCCAGCACCCCCTGGGGACAGGGTCTCTATGGCTACACCTTC
NA	NA	TRBV5-1	TRBJ2-1	CASSTGLRPNLYNEQFF	TGCGCCAGCAGCACGGGACTTAGACCCAACCTCTACAATGAGCAGTTCTTC